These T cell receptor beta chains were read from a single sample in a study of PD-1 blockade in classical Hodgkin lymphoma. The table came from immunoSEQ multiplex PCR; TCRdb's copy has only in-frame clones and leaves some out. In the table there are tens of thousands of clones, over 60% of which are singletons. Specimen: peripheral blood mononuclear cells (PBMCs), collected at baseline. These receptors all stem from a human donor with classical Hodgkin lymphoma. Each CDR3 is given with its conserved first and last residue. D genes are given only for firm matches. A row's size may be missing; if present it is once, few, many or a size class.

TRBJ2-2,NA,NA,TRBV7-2,TGTGCCAGCAGCCCCTGGGGCGCGGAGCTGTTTTTT,CASSPWGAELFF
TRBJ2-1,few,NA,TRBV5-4,TGTGCCAGCAGCTCCTCCCCCCGGGTGGGTGAGCAGTTCTTC,CASSSSPRVGEQFF
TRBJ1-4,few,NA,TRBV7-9,TGTGCCAGCAGCGGCCCTGGGGATCTTCGGGGAAAACTGTTTTTT,CASSGPGDLRGKLFF
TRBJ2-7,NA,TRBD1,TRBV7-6,TGTGCCAGCAGCTTAGTGGCAGGGGGTACCTACGAGCAGTACTTC,CASSLVAGGTYEQYF
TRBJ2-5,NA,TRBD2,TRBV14,TGTGCCAGCAGACAAGCGGGGCAGACCCAGTACTTC,CASRQAGQTQYF
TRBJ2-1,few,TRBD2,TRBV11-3,TGTGCCAGCAGCCCCAGGACTAGCGGGAGTTACAATGAGCAGTTCTTC,CASSPRTSGSYNEQFF
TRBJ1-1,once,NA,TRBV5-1,TGCGCCAGCAGCTTGGAGTCACGGAACACTGAAGCTTTCTTT,CASSLESRNTEAFF
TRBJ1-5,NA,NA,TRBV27,TGTGCCAGCAGCTGGGTCGGAGGCAATCAGCCCCAGCATTTT,CASSWVGGNQPQHF
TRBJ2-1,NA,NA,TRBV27,TGTGCCAGCAGTTTATTTGGTGAGCAGTTCTTC,CASSLFGEQFF
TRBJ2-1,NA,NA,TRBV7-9,TGTGCCAGCAGCTTATACCCGGGAAAGGATGAGCAGTTCTTC,CASSLYPGKDEQFF
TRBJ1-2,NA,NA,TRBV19,TGTGCCAGTAGTATTAAACTGTCTCTAGGCTACACCTTC,CASSIKLSLGYTF
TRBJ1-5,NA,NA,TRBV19,TGTGCCAGTAACCCTACAGTAGGCCCCCTCTGTCAGCCCCAGCATTTT,CASNPTVGPLCQPQHF
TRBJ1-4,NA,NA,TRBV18,TGTGCCAGCTCACCTGTTCTGGAGGGAGAAAAACTGTTTTTT,CASSPVLEGEKLFF
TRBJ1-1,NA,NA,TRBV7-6,TGTGCCAGCAGCTTAGGGGGGGCCCTGAACACTGAAGCTTTCTTT,CASSLGGALNTEAFF
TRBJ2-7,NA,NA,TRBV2,TGTGCCAGCAGTGGACAGGATACGAGGCAGTACTTC,CASSGQDTRQYF
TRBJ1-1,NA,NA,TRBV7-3,TGTGCCAGCAGCTTATGGGGGGTTCCTGAAGCTTTCTTT,CASSLWGVPEAFF
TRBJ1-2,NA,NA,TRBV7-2,TGTGCCAGCAGCTTAAAGGTCGCAGGGGTGGATGGCTACACCTTC,CASSLKVAGVDGYTF
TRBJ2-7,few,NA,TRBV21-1,TGTGCCAGCAGCAAAGCCCACTTGGGGCTAGCGGAAGGCTACGAGCAGTACTTC,CASSKAHLGLAEGYEQYF
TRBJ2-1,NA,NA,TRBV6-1,TGTGCCAGCAGAGTCGTGTCTGGTGAGCAGTTCTTC,CASRVVSGEQFF
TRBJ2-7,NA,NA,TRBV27,TGTGCCAGCAGTTTCAGGGACATCAACTCCTACGAGCAGTACTTC,CASSFRDINSYEQYF
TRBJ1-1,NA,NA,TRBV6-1,TGTGCCAGCAGAAATTTGGGGATGAACACTGAAGCTTTCTTT,CASRNLGMNTEAFF
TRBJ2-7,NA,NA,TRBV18,TGTGCCAGCTCACGGGTCAGTACCTACGAGCAGTACTTC,CASSRVSTYEQYF
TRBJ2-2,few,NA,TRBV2,TGTGCCAGCAGTGCAGGGACGCTAACCGGGGAGCTGTTTTTT,CASSAGTLTGELFF
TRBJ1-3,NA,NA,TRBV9,TGTGCCAGCAGCGTAGCTGTACAGATCTCTGGAAACACCATATATTTT,CASSVAVQISGNTIYF
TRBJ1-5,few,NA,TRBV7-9,TGTGCCAGCAGCTTAGCAGGGGGTAATCAGCCCCAGCATTTT,CASSLAGGNQPQHF
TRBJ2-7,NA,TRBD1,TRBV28,TGTGCCAGCAGAGTTGACAGGGGGAGCTCCTACGAGCAGTACTTC,CASRVDRGSSYEQYF
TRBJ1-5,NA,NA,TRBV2,TGTGCCAGCAAATGGGGGACCGGGTGGGATCAGCCCCAGCATTTT,CASKWGTGWDQPQHF
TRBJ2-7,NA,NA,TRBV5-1,TGCGCCAGCAGCTGGAGCTCCTACGAGCAGTACTTC,CASSWSSYEQYF
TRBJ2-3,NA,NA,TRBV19,TGTGCCAGTAGCGACAGGTCCCCAGATACGCAGTATTTT,CASSDRSPDTQYF
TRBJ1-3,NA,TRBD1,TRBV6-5,TGTGCCAGCAGTGTAACTGACAGGGGCGGAAACACCATATATTTT,CASSVTDRGGNTIYF
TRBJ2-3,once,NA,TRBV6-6,TGTGCCAGCAGCCCCCTTACGGGAGCAACGCAGTATTTT,CASSPLTGATQYF
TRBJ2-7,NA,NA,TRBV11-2,TGTGCCAGCAGCTTACTGCCTGGCAGGTCCTACGAGCAGTACTTC,CASSLLPGRSYEQYF
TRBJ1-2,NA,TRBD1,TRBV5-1,TGCGCCAGCAGCTTGGCTGGAGGACAGGGGGTAAGGGGCTACACCTTC,CASSLAGGQGVRGYTF
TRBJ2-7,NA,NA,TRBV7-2,TGTGCCAGCAGCTTAGCTGGAAAGGGGTACGAGCAGTACTTC,CASSLAGKGYEQYF
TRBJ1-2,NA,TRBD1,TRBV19,TGTGCCAGTAAAGGTTGGGACAGCTATGGCTACACCTTC,CASKGWDSYGYTF
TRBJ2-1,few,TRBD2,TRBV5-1,TGCGCCAGCAGCCACGAGCGGGATCCCTACAATGAGCAGTTCTTC,CASSHERDPYNEQFF
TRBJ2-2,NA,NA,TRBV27,TGTGCCAGCAGACCGGCCGGGAACACCGGGGAGCTGTTTTTT,CASRPAGNTGELFF
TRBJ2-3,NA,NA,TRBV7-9,TGTGCCAGCAGCTTGGTCGCCTCTAGCAGAGGCACAGATACGCAGTATTTT,CASSLVASSRGTDTQYF
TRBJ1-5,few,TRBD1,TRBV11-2,TGTGCCAGCAGCCTAGGACAGGGAGGCAATCAGCCCCAGCATTTT,CASSLGQGGNQPQHF
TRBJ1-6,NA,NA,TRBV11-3,TGTGCCAGCAGCTCCCGGCAGCCAAAGGATTCACCCCTCCACTTT,CASSSRQPKDSPLHF
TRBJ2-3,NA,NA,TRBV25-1,TGTGCCAGCAGCCCGGGCCCCGGGTTCGCAGATACGCAGTATTTT,CASSPGPGFADTQYF
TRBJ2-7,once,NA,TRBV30,TGTGCCTGGAGTGCCGGGACCTACGAGCAGTACTTC,CAWSAGTYEQYF
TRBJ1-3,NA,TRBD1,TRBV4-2,TGTGCCAGCAGCCAACTCGGGGGGACAGGGGCTGGAAACACCATATATTTT,CASSQLGGTGAGNTIYF
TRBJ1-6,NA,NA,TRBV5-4,TGTGCCAGCAGCGACGGACTTACGGGACGTTCACCCCTCCACTTT,CASSDGLTGRSPLHF
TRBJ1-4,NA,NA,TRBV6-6,TGTGCCAGCAGCTCCGGGCCAAATGAAAAACTGTTTTTT,CASSSGPNEKLFF
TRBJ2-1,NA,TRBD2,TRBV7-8,TGTGCCAGCAGCCCCCGACTAGCGGGAAATGAGCAGTTCTTC,CASSPRLAGNEQFF
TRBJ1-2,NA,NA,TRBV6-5,TGTGCCAGCAGTTACGGTGTACAGCCAAGCTTC,CASSYGVQPSF
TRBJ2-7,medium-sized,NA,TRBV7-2,TGTGCCAGCAGCTTACGTCAAGGGGACCGCTCCTACGAGCAGTACTTC,CASSLRQGDRSYEQYF
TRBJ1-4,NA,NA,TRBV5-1,TGCGCCAGCAGCTTGACGGGGGCATACGATGAAAAACTGTTTTTT,CASSLTGAYDEKLFF
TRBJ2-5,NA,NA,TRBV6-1,TGTGCCAGCAGTGCCGGACTGGGCGGAGGGGAGACCCAGTACTTC,CASSAGLGGGETQYF